This is a list of T cell receptor beta chains from one sample in a study of response to subunit inactivated influenza vaccine. In TCRdb, the RT-PCR reads were re-called with MiXCR into one record per CDR3 protein. The repertoire consists of about 700,000 distinct CDR3 sequences, with roughly 13% occurring once and the leading ten covering 5.5% to 7%. The source material was PBMCs from blood, sampled around 14 days before vaccination. These receptor sequences come from a man aged 45 to 65 who received an inactivated influenza vaccine. Each CDR3 is given with its conserved first and last residue. The order of the fields is D gene, J gene, clone size, V gene, CDR3 protein, CDR3 DNA. The D gene is left open where the match is weak. The size of a clone is reported for some rows only, either as once, few or many, or as a class for expanded clones.

d_gene: TRBD1; j_gene: TRBJ1-4; abundance: NA; v_gene: TRBV12-3/TRBV12-4; CDR3aa: CASSPQGAFNEKLFF; CDR3nt: TGTGCCAGCAGTCCCCAGGGGGCCTTTAATGAAAAACTGTTTTTT
d_gene: NA; j_gene: TRBJ2-7; abundance: NA; v_gene: TRBV7-9; CDR3aa: CASSFHQTPYEQYF; CDR3nt: TGTGCCAGCAGCTTCCACCAGACCCCCTACGAGCAGTACTTC
d_gene: TRBD2; j_gene: TRBJ2-1; abundance: NA; v_gene: TRBV12-3/TRBV12-4; CDR3aa: CASSQPSGGAGNEQFF; CDR3nt: TGTGCCAGCAGTCAGCCTAGCGGGGGGGCGGGTAATGAGCAGTTCTTC
d_gene: TRBD1; j_gene: TRBJ1-6; abundance: NA; v_gene: TRBV10-3; CDR3aa: CASRDRTAYSPLHF; CDR3nt: TGTGCCTCGAGGGACAGGACTGCTTATTCACCCCTCCACTTT
d_gene: NA; j_gene: TRBJ1-3; abundance: NA; v_gene: TRBV7-2; CDR3aa: CASSLGQGSGNTIYF; CDR3nt: TGTGCCAGCAGCTTAGGACAAGGCTCTGGAAACACCATATATTTT
d_gene: NA; j_gene: TRBJ2-7; abundance: many; v_gene: TRBV3-1; CDR3aa: CASSQDLRGYEQYF; CDR3nt: TGTGCCAGCAGCCAAGATCTAAGGGGGTACGAGCAGTACTTC
d_gene: NA; j_gene: TRBJ1-2; abundance: few; v_gene: TRBV9; CDR3aa: CASSVEGEGSYGYTF; CDR3nt: TGTGCCAGCAGCGTAGAGGGAGAGGGCAGCTATGGCTACACCTTC
d_gene: NA; j_gene: TRBJ1-2; abundance: few; v_gene: TRBV20-1; CDR3aa: CSAGSVTGLNGYTF; CDR3nt: TGCAGTGCTGGCTCGGTTACGGGACTGAATGGCTACACCTTC
d_gene: NA; j_gene: TRBJ2-1; abundance: NA; v_gene: TRBV5-1; CDR3aa: CASSLDWNNEQFF; CDR3nt: TGCGCCAGCAGCTTGGACTGGAACAATGAGCAGTTCTTC
d_gene: NA; j_gene: TRBJ2-7; abundance: few; v_gene: TRBV25-1; CDR3aa: CASSERLEQYF; CDR3nt: TGTGCCAGCAGTGAAAGGTTGGAGCAGTACTTC
d_gene: NA; j_gene: TRBJ2-5; abundance: once; v_gene: TRBV3-1; CDR3aa: CASSSPLGTQETQYF; CDR3nt: TGTGCCAGCAGCTCACCGCTAGGCACCCAAGAGACCCAGTACTTC
d_gene: TRBD2; j_gene: TRBJ2-7; abundance: many; v_gene: TRBV4-2; CDR3aa: CASSHGTSGSYEQYF; CDR3nt: TGTGCCAGCAGCCACGGGACTAGCGGCTCCTACGAGCAGTACTTC
d_gene: TRBD1; j_gene: TRBJ2-7; abundance: NA; v_gene: TRBV6-2/TRBV6-3; CDR3aa: CASSTTDRWDF; CDR3nt: TGTGCCAGCAGTACCACGGACAGGTGGGACTTC
d_gene: TRBD1; j_gene: TRBJ1-1; abundance: NA; v_gene: TRBV11-2; CDR3aa: CASSLGRTGVSAFF; CDR3nt: TGTGCCAGCAGCTTAGGGCGGACAGGGGTGTCAGCTTTCTTT
d_gene: NA; j_gene: TRBJ2-1; abundance: few; v_gene: TRBV7-3; CDR3aa: CASSRRGGKNLYNEQFF; CDR3nt: TGTGCCAGCAGCCGCAGGGGGGGAAAAAACCTATACAATGAGCAGTTCTTC
d_gene: TRBD1; j_gene: TRBJ2-7; abundance: few; v_gene: TRBV7-9; CDR3aa: CASSLGTAFEQYF; CDR3nt: TGTGCCAGCAGCCTAGGGACAGCGTTTGAGCAGTACTTC
d_gene: TRBD2; j_gene: TRBJ2-5; abundance: few; v_gene: TRBV12-3/TRBV12-4; CDR3aa: CASSPGGLETQYF; CDR3nt: TGTGCCAGCAGTCCGGGAGGATTAGAGACCCAGTACTTC
d_gene: NA; j_gene: TRBJ2-3; abundance: many; v_gene: TRBV4-3; CDR3aa: CASSQDRRMSYTQYF; CDR3nt: TGCGCCAGCAGCCAAGACAGGCGGATGAGCTATACGCAGTATTTT
d_gene: NA; j_gene: TRBJ2-7; abundance: once; v_gene: TRBV13; CDR3aa: CASSGDYPYEQYF; CDR3nt: TGTGCCAGCAGTGGAGACTATCCCTACGAGCAGTACTTC
d_gene: NA; j_gene: TRBJ1-5; abundance: few; v_gene: TRBV27; CDR3aa: CASSYGQRNQPQHF; CDR3nt: TGTGCCAGCAGTTATGGACAGAGGAATCAGCCCCAGCATTTT
d_gene: TRBD2; j_gene: TRBJ2-7; abundance: few; v_gene: TRBV3-1; CDR3aa: CASSPGLADYYEQYF; CDR3nt: TGTGCCAGCAGCCCCGGACTAGCGGACTACTACGAGCAGTACTTC
d_gene: NA; j_gene: TRBJ2-1; abundance: few; v_gene: TRBV20-1; CDR3aa: CSARRQALVEGEQFF; CDR3nt: TGCAGTGCTAGACGGCAGGCCCTGGTCGAGGGTGAGCAGTTCTTC
d_gene: NA; j_gene: TRBJ1-5; abundance: few; v_gene: TRBV7-2; CDR3aa: CASSLAAGRRQPQHF; CDR3nt: TGTGCCAGCAGCTTAGCGGCAGGGCGGCGTCAGCCCCAGCATTTT
d_gene: NA; j_gene: TRBJ2-5; abundance: NA; v_gene: TRBV6-1; CDR3aa: CASSQRELVETQYF; CDR3nt: TGTGCCAGCAGCCAACGGGAGCTGGTTGAGACCCAGTACTTC
d_gene: TRBD1; j_gene: TRBJ2-7; abundance: NA; v_gene: TRBV6-1; CDR3aa: CASRHRDRGTYEQYF; CDR3nt: TGTGCCAGCAGACACCGGGACAGGGGAACCTACGAGCAGTACTTC
d_gene: NA; j_gene: TRBJ2-7; abundance: NA; v_gene: TRBV6-5; CDR3aa: CASSYGQDGYEQYF; CDR3nt: TGTGCCAGCAGTTACGGTCAGGATGGCTACGAGCAGTACTTC
d_gene: TRBD2; j_gene: TRBJ2-7; abundance: NA; v_gene: TRBV28; CDR3aa: CASSLSTSGQLILSSYEQYF; CDR3nt: TGTGCCAGCAGTTTATCTACTAGCGGACAACTAATCCTGAGCTCCTACGAGCAGTACTTC
d_gene: NA; j_gene: TRBJ1-1; abundance: many; v_gene: TRBV20-1; CDR3aa: CSASAGAPMNTEAFF; CDR3nt: TGCAGTGCTAGTGCCGGGGCCCCGATGAACACTGAAGCTTTCTTT
d_gene: NA; j_gene: TRBJ2-1; abundance: NA; v_gene: TRBV7-9; CDR3aa: CASSLFLGRYNEQFF; CDR3nt: TGTGCCAGCAGCTTATTCTTGGGGAGATACAATGAGCAGTTCTTC
d_gene: TRBD1; j_gene: TRBJ2-5; abundance: few; v_gene: TRBV5-1; CDR3aa: CASSPGTALETQYF; CDR3nt: TGCGCCAGCAGCCCTGGGACAGCACTAGAGACCCAGTACTTC
d_gene: NA; j_gene: TRBJ2-3; abundance: NA; v_gene: TRBV4-3; CDR3aa: CASSQDLGVGSTDTQYF; CDR3nt: TGCGCCAGCAGCCAAGATCTGGGGGTCGGATCCACAGATACGCAGTATTTT
d_gene: TRBD2; j_gene: TRBJ2-7; abundance: NA; v_gene: TRBV29-1; CDR3aa: CSVEESGGDYEQYF; CDR3nt: TGCAGCGTTGAAGAGAGCGGGGGGGACTACGAGCAGTACTTC
d_gene: NA; j_gene: TRBJ2-7; abundance: NA; v_gene: TRBV20-1; CDR3aa: CSAKKTGDREQYF; CDR3nt: TGCAGTGCCAAGAAGACGGGGGACCGGGAGCAGTACTTC
d_gene: NA; j_gene: TRBJ2-7; abundance: NA; v_gene: TRBV4-1; CDR3aa: CASSQMLFYEQYF; CDR3nt: TGCGCCAGCAGCCAAATGCTGTTCTACGAGCAGTACTTC